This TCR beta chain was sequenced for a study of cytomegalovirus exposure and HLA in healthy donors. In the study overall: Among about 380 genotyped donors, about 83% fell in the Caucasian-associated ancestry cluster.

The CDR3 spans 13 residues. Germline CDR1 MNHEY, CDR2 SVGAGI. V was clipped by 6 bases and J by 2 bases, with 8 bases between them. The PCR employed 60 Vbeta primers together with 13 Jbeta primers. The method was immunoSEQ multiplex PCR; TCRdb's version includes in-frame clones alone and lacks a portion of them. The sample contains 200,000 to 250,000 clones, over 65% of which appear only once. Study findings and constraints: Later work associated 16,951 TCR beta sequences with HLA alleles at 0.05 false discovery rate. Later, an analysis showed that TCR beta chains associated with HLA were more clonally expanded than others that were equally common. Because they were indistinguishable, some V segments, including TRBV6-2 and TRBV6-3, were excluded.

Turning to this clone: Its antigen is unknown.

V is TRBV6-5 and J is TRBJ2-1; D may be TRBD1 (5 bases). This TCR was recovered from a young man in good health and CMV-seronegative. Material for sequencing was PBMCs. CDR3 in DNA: TGTGCCAGCAGCCAGGGAACCTACAATGAGCAGTTCTTC. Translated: CASSQGTYNEQFF.